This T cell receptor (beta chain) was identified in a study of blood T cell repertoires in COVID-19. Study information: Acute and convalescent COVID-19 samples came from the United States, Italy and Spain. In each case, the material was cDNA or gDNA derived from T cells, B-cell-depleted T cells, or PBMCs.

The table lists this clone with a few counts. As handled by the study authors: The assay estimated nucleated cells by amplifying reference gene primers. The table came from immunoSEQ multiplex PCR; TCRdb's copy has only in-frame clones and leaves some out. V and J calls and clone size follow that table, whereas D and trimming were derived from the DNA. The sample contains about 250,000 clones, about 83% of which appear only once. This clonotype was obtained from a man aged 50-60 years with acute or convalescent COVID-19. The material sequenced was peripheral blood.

CDR3 DNA sequence: TGTGCCAGCAGCCTCGGGACACCCACAGATACGCAGTATTTT. It is translated as CASSLGTPTDTQYF. This rearrangement joins TRBV11-2 to TRBJ2-3; tentatively, D is TRBD1 (6 bases). V dropped 5 bases and J dropped 2 bases, with 11 bases sitting between them. CDR1 and CDR2 (germline): SGHAT, FQNNGV. This CDR3 contains 14 residues. The whole variable domain, filled in from reference TRBV11-2 and TRBJ2-3, reads EAGVAQSPRYKIIEKRQSVAFWCNPISGHATLYWYQQILGQGPKLLIQFQNNGVVDDSQLPKDRFSAERLKGVDSTLKIQPAKLEDSAVYLCASSLGTPTDTQYFGPGTRLTVL.